This TCR beta chain was captured in a study of blood T cells in healthy people across ages (dated by TCRdb to between 2015 and 2016). About the study as a whole: In model experiments, template switching captured roughly one uniquely barcoded TCR beta cDNA molecule for every two T cells. Age-related changes in TCR beta repertoire diversity were measured in the study by deep sequencing normalized with unique cDNA molecular identifiers. The donors were split into four age groups: young (average about 15 years), middle-aged (nearly 40), aged (over 55) and long-lived (under 85). To avoid experimental bias, donors of different ages were distributed randomly across sequencing lanes. Using the same blood draw, the study looked at two additional independent replicas of 1 million unique cDNA reads for two donors, one aged 18 to 30 and the other aged 80 or older. What the study reported, not specific to this receptor: Compared with the aged group, the long-lived group had more naive CD4+ T cells, fewer expanded clones and increased TCR diversity, a pattern suggesting age selection. Because the CMV infection status of the donors was unknown, age-related changes in expanded clonotypes may potentially have been confounded. There was a strong correlation between observed TCR beta diversity and the percentage of naive T cells measured by flow cytometry. As age increased, observed TCR beta diversity per million T cells dropped in a roughly linear way, and a significant reduction was already evident by age about 40. Since profiling was done on bulk unsorted PBMCs, naive and antigen-experienced compartments could not be conclusively compared. Estimates of total diversity from one million sequenced T cells were regarded as lower bounds and underestimates.

Libraries were prepared through 5' RACE. For sequencing, an Illumina HiSeq 2500 was employed. A second PCR of about 6 to 11 cycles was run with a J-beta primer mix and a sample-barcoded 5' primer. Each TCR beta cDNA molecule received a unique molecular identifier from a template-switch 5' adaptor carrying 12 random nucleotides. At least 2.5 million CDR3-containing paired-end reads were obtained from each sample. First-strand cDNA was synthesized from all RNA with the Mint cDNA synthesis kit, primed by a TRBC-specific oligonucleotide. Following uracil-DNA glycosylase treatment, all cDNA underwent a first 18-cycle PCR with the universal primers M1SS and BC2_uni_R. The source study handled its data this way. Normalization of each sample was performed by random selection of 1 million high-quality reads, each carrying a distinct molecular identifier. Reads sharing molecular identifiers were discarded rather than binned into consensus sequences. CDR3 identification, clonotype clustering and error correction used MiTCR with a Q25 quality threshold and the strictest error-elimination algorithm. Lower-bound total TCR beta diversity was estimated with a nonparametric unseen species model using Euler transformation. TCRdb passed the public sequencing reads through fastp at Q25 and MiXCR, retaining productive beta sequences. Each CDR3 protein appears once, grouped with its most common genes and DNA. The V and J calls reflect TCRdb's pipeline rather than the authors' work. Within this sample are about 1.5 million distinct CDR3 sequences, with roughly 45% of them counted one time only. Jointly, the top ten make up 7.9% of the sample.

V loses 3 bases, J loses 0 bases, and the germline ends lie 7 bases apart. Sequences SNHLY (CDR1) and FYNNEI (CDR2) are obtained from the germline V gene. The CDR3 spans 14 residues, from the cysteine through the phenylalanine. The only DNA kept is the CDR3, 42 bases in frame from the first base. As concerns this clonotype: Its cognate antigen has yet to be identified. No clone much larger than this one lies a single base away; base qualities are absent.

The donors were about 40 Caucasian individuals from Russia, aged 6 to 90 years, who were systemically healthy. Around 9.8 milliliters of peripheral blood were collected from each donor into EDTA-treated Vacutainer tubes. PBMCs were isolated by Ficoll-Paque density-gradient centrifugation, with at least 7 million obtained per sample. Trizol reagent was used to extract total RNA from PBMCs, with at least 6 micrograms per sample. Naive CD45RAhigh/CD27high T cell percentages were measured by flow cytometry on a PBMC aliquot from every donor. The specimen was blood. The chain employs TRBV2 and TRBJ2-3; the D gene identity is not certain. This receptor was identified in a woman between 18 and 29 years old in good health. The CDR3 has the sequence CASSDLISTDTQYF. The DNA reads TGTGCCAGCAGTGACTTGATTAGCACAGATACGCAGTATTTT.